A selection of T cell receptor beta chains follows, all from one sample in a study of blood T cell repertoires in COVID-19. Generated by immunoSEQ multiplex PCR, the TCRdb table keeps only in-frame clones and is missing some. Among approximately 49,000 clones listed, 85% to 90% were seen once. Sequenced material: peripheral blood. Receptors originate from a man aged 45-65 years with acute or convalescent COVID-19. CDR3s leave out the opening cysteine and the closing phenylalanine or tryptophan.

j_gene	v_gene	CDR3aa
TRBJ1-2	TRBV7-8	ASSSPDRGKLGYGYT
TRBJ1-1	TRBV12-2	ASRLRQYRKTEAF
TRBJ2-1	TRBV7-3	ASSFGNTGGSTSEQF
TRBJ2-7	TRBV28	ASSSAGTGTHEQY
TRBJ1-6	TRBV6-5	ASSTEENSPLH
TRBJ2-2	TRBV5-1	ASSRTLWRGGNTGELF
TRBJ1-5	TRBV18	ASSSRLGLGNQPQH
TRBJ1-4	TRBV30	AWSHDRDEEKLF
TRBJ2-1	TRBV10-3	AIGGGNGLDNEQF
TRBJ1-1	TRBV6-6	ASSQPPGTGNTEAF
TRBJ1-5	TRBV7-2	ASSFNSPGRPQH
TRBJ1-2	TRBV19	ASSMVVGTDYGYT
TRBJ1-2	TRBV27	ASRDSNYGYT
TRBJ2-3	TRBV6-6	ASSLDSRTDTQY
TRBJ2-7	TRBV6-5	ASSYRDRAGREQY
TRBJ2-5	TRBV29-1	SVDLATGTQY
TRBJ1-2	TRBV5-1	ASSGGGANYGYT
TRBJ1-2	TRBV19	ASSTWGNGYT
TRBJ1-2	TRBV12-3/TRBV12-4	ASSLVQGGGYT
TRBJ1-2	TRBV27	ASRATPTGFSGYT
TRBJ1-1	TRBV5-4	ASSPRRPTMNTEAF
TRBJ2-3	TRBV6-4	ASSFTSGSTDTQY
TRBJ1-2	TRBV4-1	ASSQDVGGDYGYT
TRBJ2-1	TRBV9	ASSFNPGLAGNEQF
TRBJ2-7	TRBV18	ASSLTWEGYEQY
TRBJ1-1	TRBV5-1	ASSKGSERDTEAF
TRBJ2-6	TRBV6-2/TRBV6-3	ASSGLEVSGANVLT
TRBJ2-7	TRBV4-1	ASSQSRDRGYEQY
TRBJ2-2	TRBV2	ASSDGAGAFTGELF
TRBJ1-4	TRBV2	ASSGTDEKLF
TRBJ1-5	TRBV25-1	ASSVRGLRLGNQPQH
TRBJ1-4	TRBV5-1	ASSGDGGAGEKLF
TRBJ1-5	TRBV5-1	ASSLGSGSGQPQH
TRBJ2-5	TRBV7-9	ASSFLTGADETQY
TRBJ1-3	TRBV28	ASRTAGNTIY
TRBJ2-3	TRBV4-1	ASSQPRDSRSTDTQY
TRBJ2-2	TRBV30	AWSPREREGIIPGELF
TRBJ1-4	TRBV5-6	ASSPTGLSEKLF
TRBJ2-7	TRBV5-1	ASSSDPPDTAGYEQY
TRBJ2-2	TRBV11-2	ASSVAGTANTGELF
TRBJ2-2	TRBV24-1	ATSYGTYTGELF
TRBJ1-2	TRBV6-5	ASSYSTRGVRGYT
TRBJ2-7	TRBV5-1	ASSLVAGPTYEQY
TRBJ2-1	TRBV6-5	ASSFPQDGADEQF
TRBJ2-3	TRBV28	ASSSGLPLGTDTQY
TRBJ1-2	TRBV21-1	ASSKGTGGYGYT
TRBJ2-3	TRBV19	ASSIRGESTDTQY
TRBJ1-5	TRBV2	ASQITGVGQPQH
TRBJ1-1	TRBV6-1	ASSELNRGTNTEAF
TRBJ2-3	TRBV7-9	ASSLSQGTDTQY
TRBJ1-1	TRBV18	ASSPQGQGFEGTEAF
TRBJ1-5	TRBV19	ASSIRRYQPQH
TRBJ1-5	TRBV5-1	ASSLDGGVNQPQH
TRBJ2-2	TRBV10-1	ASSEGADTGELF
TRBJ2-2	TRBV9	ASSVEEGGLGELF
TRBJ1-1	TRBV25-1	ASLNYPGTEAF
TRBJ1-2	TRBV7-9	ASTDGSGLNYGYT
TRBJ2-1	TRBV29-1	SVLAGSSYNEQF
TRBJ2-2	TRBV12-3/TRBV12-4	ATQRGSTGELF